This TCR beta chain was profiled in a study of blood T cell repertoires in COVID-19. Study information: Material from acute and convalescent COVID-19 was sourced from the United States, Italy and Spain. T cells, B-cell-depleted T cells, or PBMCs provided the cDNA or gDNA that served as material.

This CDR3 has 13 residues. CDR1 and CDR2 from the germline V gene are LNHDA and SQIVND (reference sequence). V lost 5 bases and J lost 2, with 10 bases in between. Methods used by the authors: Estimates of nucleated cell counts were drawn from the amplification of reference gene primers. Only in-frame clones appear in the TCRdb table, and some are missing; sequencing was by immunoSEQ multiplex PCR. That table is the source of V, J and clone size, and D and trimming were worked out from the DNA. The sample holds 77,000 or so clones; 83% are singletons and the top ten take roughly 5.7%. The sequencing input was peripheral blood. This clonotype was sampled from a woman aged 60 to 75 with acute or convalescent COVID-19. The gene calls are TRBV19 and TRBJ2-7, with D tentatively TRBD1 (5 bases). The CDR3 DNA reads TGTGCCAGTAGTGCAGGGAACACCTACGAGCAGTACTTC. It encodes CASSAGNTYEQYF.